This TCR beta chain originates from a study of T cells after yellow fever vaccination (dated by TCRdb to the late 2010s). Study-level background: Libraries from fractions with low cell numbers were prepared with the SMART-Seq v4 Ultra Low Input RNA kit. Blood samples were taken at several timepoints before and after primary and secondary immunization, and bulk PBMC replicates and cell subsets were isolated. Bulk TCR alpha and beta repertoires were sequenced longitudinally to track T-cell clones before and after primary and booster YFV17D yellow fever vaccination. Two healthy male donors, one aged 18 to 29 and one aged 30 to 40 years, made up the cohort.

Points on this clonotype: Its specific antigen is unknown. Base qualities were left out, and no much larger clone turns up one base away.

TCR cDNA was synthesized by 5'RACE template switching, which introduced a universal primer site and unique molecular identifiers. cDNA synthesis was primed from both the TCR alpha and TCR beta constant segments. Two PCR steps were used to amplify libraries, with sample barcodes and sequencing adapters being added in the second step. Libraries were sequenced on Illumina HiSeq 2500 (2x100 bp) or NovaSeq (2x150 bp). Regarding the original processing steps: Demultiplexing of reads and collapsing into UMI consensus sequences were performed with MIGEC, and V(D)J alignment was carried out with MiXCR. Clonotypes responding to the vaccine were identified with edgeR on replicate PBMC samples, with the criteria of FDR below 0.01 and a log2 fold change above 5 up to day 15. Each bulk clonotype was labeled CD4 or CD8 based on which sequenced repertoire, CD4 or CD8, contained the clonotype at higher abundance. TCRdb took the public reads, trimmed them with fastp at Q25, ran MiXCR for clone calling and kept in-frame beta chains. Records with the same CDR3 protein are collapsed into one entry carrying the most frequent genes and DNA. The authors' filters were not applied to this entry. This sample has hundreds of thousands of distinct CDR3 sequences in its table, and 9% to 15% of those were observed once. The top ten clonotypes cover under 15% of the sample.

The paper's findings and limits, for the study overall: Most clones expanded after primary vaccination (roughly 96% of CD4 and over 80% of CD8) were re-detected after the booster, suggesting that broad memory maintenance occurred. The study included only a couple of donors, which limits how far the findings can be generalized. A small fraction of clonotypes showed up in both the CD4 and CD8 compartments, probably as a result of convergent recombination. The secondary T-cell response was found to be weaker but faster than the primary response, with a peak reached on day 5 rather than on day 15. Computational filtering was needed because FACS-sorted repertoires could contain abundant contaminating clonotypes from the bulk population.

The CDR3 runs 14 residues from the cysteine to the phenylalanine. This entry keeps only the CDR3 DNA: 42 bases, framed from base 1. For this chain, trimming is 3 bases at the V end and 5 bases at the J end, and the number of junction bases without a gene match is 4. The germline V gene gives CDR1 as SGHRS and CDR2 as YFSETQ. Taken with the paper, the label for treatment or condition translates to: live attenuated yellow fever vaccine strain. At each blood-draw timepoint, two biological replicates of bulk PBMCs were obtained. PBMCs were isolated from peripheral blood using a standard Ficoll-Paque protocol. RNA was extracted with TriZol from bulk PBMCs, CD4 and CD8 fractions, and dextramer-positive and dextramer-negative fractions.

The sequencing used PBMCs, collected on the day of the yellow fever booster vaccination. This receptor chain uses TRBV5-1 and TRBJ2-3, with 9 bases in between that match TRBD1. The TCR sequence derives from a man younger than 40 who received the YFV17D yellow fever vaccine. Here the CDR3 is given as CASSSPGQGDTQYF. The DNA reads as follows: TGCGCCAGCAGCTCTCCGGGACAGGGAGATACGCAGTATTTT.